Listed below are T cell receptor beta chains from one sample, sequenced in a study of cytomegalovirus exposure and HLA in healthy donors. TCRdb's copy holds only in-frame clones and misses some; the assay was immunoSEQ multiplex PCR. The sample lists over 85,000 clones, under 85% occurring once. The sequencing input was PBMCs. These receptors came from a man between 40 and 49 years old in good health and CMV-seronegative. Both conserved end residues are part of each CDR3. A D gene is named only where the DNA matches it firmly. Only some rows state a clone size, as once, few, many or a class for expanded clones.

TRBJ2-6,-,TRBD1,TRBV30,TGTGCCTGGAGTGTATACCAGGGGGTGGTCCTCTCTGGGGCCAACGTCCTGACTTTC,CAWSVYQGVVLSGANVLTF
TRBJ2-7,-,TRBD2,TRBV10-3,TGTGCCACCGGTAGCGGGGGGACCTACGAGCAGTACTTC,CATGSGGTYEQYF
TRBJ2-3,-,-,TRBV25-1,TGTGCCAGCAGTGCTCCTATCGACACAGATACGCAGTATTTT,CASSAPIDTDTQYF
TRBJ2-5,-,TRBD2,TRBV7-2,TGTGCCAGCAGCTTAGAGACGCGGGGGGGGCAGACCCAGTACTTC,CASSLETRGGQTQYF
TRBJ2-2,once,TRBD1,TRBV19,TGTGCCAGTAGAAAAAAGGGGACAGGGGTGGACACCGGGGAGCTGTTTTTT,CASRKKGTGVDTGELFF
TRBJ1-1,once,TRBD1,TRBV5-1,TGCGCCAGCAGAACGGGACAGATGAACACTGAAGCTTTCTTT,CASRTGQMNTEAFF
TRBJ2-5,-,-,TRBV5-4,TGTGCCAGCAGCTCCGGCGGCATACAAGAGACCCAGTACTTC,CASSSGGIQETQYF
TRBJ2-3,-,TRBD2,TRBV4-3,TGCGCCAGCAGCCAAGAAGGGCGGGGGGGGTTGGATACGCAGTATTTT,CASSQEGRGGLDTQYF
TRBJ1-2,once,-,TRBV4-3,TGCGCCAGCAGCCAAGAAGTCGGACTCCTCATACGCTACACCTTC,CASSQEVGLLIRYTF
TRBJ2-2,-,-,TRBV30,TGTGCCTGGAGTGTAGGAGGGACTACCGGGGAGCTGTTTTTT,CAWSVGGTTGELFF
TRBJ2-7,-,-,TRBV19,TGTGCCAGTATGGGCTACCACTCCTACGAGCAGTACTTC,CASMGYHSYEQYF
TRBJ2-2,-,TRBD1,TRBV2,TGTGCCAGCAGAGGGACAGAAACCGGGGAGCTGTTTTTT,CASRGTETGELFF
TRBJ2-1,-,TRBD2,TRBV9,TGTGCCAGCAGCGTAGACAGCGGGGGATACAATGAGCAGTTCTTC,CASSVDSGGYNEQFF
TRBJ2-7,few,-,TRBV6-1,TGTGCCAGCAGTGAAGAGGGAGGGGGTTCCTACGAGCAGTACTTC,CASSEEGGGSYEQYF
TRBJ2-2,-,TRBD1,TRBV5-1,TGCGCCAGCAGCTTACCGGACAGGGGGGATAGCACCGGGGAGCTGTTTTTT,CASSLPDRGDSTGELFF
TRBJ2-1,once,-,TRBV15,TGTACCACCAGCAGAGATAGGCGGGGAGCCTACAATGAGCAGTTCTTC,CTTSRDRRGAYNEQFF
TRBJ2-1,-,-,TRBV2,TGTGCCAGCAGCTTAACTCCCCCAGGACTACGACCGACCAATGAGCAGTTCTTC,CASSLTPPGLRPTNEQFF
TRBJ2-3,-,TRBD2,TRBV2,TGTGCCACGGGACTAGCGGGGCCAGATACGCAGTATTTT,CATGLAGPDTQYF
TRBJ1-2,-,-,TRBV7-2,TGTGCCAGCAGCTTAGAGACACAGCCCTATGGCTACACCTTC,CASSLETQPYGYTF
TRBJ2-7,few,-,TRBV5-1,TGCGCCAGCAGCTTCTCGGTTCTTAAAGACGAGCAGTACTTC,CASSFSVLKDEQYF
TRBJ1-4,few,TRBD1,TRBV6-1,TGTGCCAGCAGATCCGGGACAGGGGAAAAACTGTTTTTT,CASRSGTGEKLFF
TRBJ1-6,-,-,TRBV19,TGTGCCAGTAGGATGGACAGTCGATATAATTCACCCCTCCACTTT,CASRMDSRYNSPLHF
TRBJ1-3,-,TRBD1,TRBV28,TGTGCCTGCAGCGCCACCGGGACAGCGTCTAGAAACACCATATATTTT,CACSATGTASRNTIYF
TRBJ1-2,-,TRBD1,TRBV7-8,TGTGCCAGCAGCTTAATCTCAGGGGGCTCTTCCCCCCGGGGCTACACCTTC,CASSLISGGSSPRGYTF
TRBJ2-3,few,TRBD2,TRBV5-1,TGCGCCAGTCGGGGGGGGGCTGGGACAGATACGCAGTATTTT,CASRGGAGTDTQYF
TRBJ2-1,-,TRBD1,TRBV4-3,TGCGCCAGCAGCCAAGATGGGGACAGATACTACAATGAGCAGTTCTTC,CASSQDGDRYYNEQFF
TRBJ1-4,-,TRBD1,TRBV9,TGTGCCAGCAGCATCCTAGAGGGACAGGGTGAAAAACTGTTTTTT,CASSILEGQGEKLFF
TRBJ2-3,-,TRBD2,TRBV7-9,TGTGCCAGCAGCCCCCTCCCCACTAGCGGGAGTGCCGGGGATACGCAGTATTTT,CASSPLPTSGSAGDTQYF
TRBJ2-7,-,-,TRBV7-8,TGTGCCAGTAAGGCCCGGGAGTCTCTCTACGAGCAGTACTTC,CASKARESLYEQYF
TRBJ1-4,few,TRBD1,TRBV7-9,TGTGCCAGCAGCATAAACAGGGGTGAAAAACTGTTTTTT,CASSINRGEKLFF
TRBJ1-5,-,-,TRBV6-5,TGTGCCAGCAGAAACTCAAGAGGGGAGGCCCAGCATTTT,CASRNSRGEAQHF
TRBJ1-4,-,-,TRBV5-1,TGCGCCAGCAGCTTGGAGGGAGGAACTAATGAAAAACTGTTTTTT,CASSLEGGTNEKLFF
TRBJ2-5,-,TRBD2,TRBV9,TGTGCCAGCACCCCCACCGGGACTAGCTGGGAGACCCAGTACTTC,CASTPTGTSWETQYF
TRBJ2-7,-,TRBD2,TRBV28,TGTGCCAGCAGTTACCATACTAGCGGGAGCTCTTACGAGCAGTACTTC,CASSYHTSGSSYEQYF
TRBJ2-7,-,-,TRBV7-8,TGTGCCAGCAGCGGGACGGGACTTTACGAGCAGTACTTC,CASSGTGLYEQYF
TRBJ2-3,few,-,TRBV11-2,TGTGCCAGCAGTCCTAACTCATATACGCAGTATTTT,CASSPNSYTQYF
TRBJ2-5,-,-,TRBV9,TGTGCCAGCAGCGCGGGCAGGGGGGTAGAGACCCAGTACTTC,CASSAGRGVETQYF
TRBJ1-1,-,-,TRBV5-1,TGCGCCAGCAGCTTGGAACAGACGAACACTGAAGCTTTCTTT,CASSLEQTNTEAFF
TRBJ2-6,few,TRBD1,TRBV29-1,TGCAGCGTTGAGGAGACAGGGGCTGGGGCCAACGTCCTGACTTTC,CSVEETGAGANVLTF
TRBJ1-1,-,TRBD1,TRBV7-2,TGTGCCAGCAGAGGGGACAGGGGGCACGCTCTCTTATGG,CASRGDRGHALLW
TRBJ2-7,few,TRBD1,TRBV28,TGTGCCAGCAGAGGACAGGGAACCTACGAGCAGTACTTC,CASRGQGTYEQYF
TRBJ2-2,-,TRBD1,TRBV12-5,TGTGCTAGTGCCGCGGGACAGGGAAATATCGGGGAGCTGTTTTTT,CASAAGQGNIGELFF
TRBJ1-2,-,-,TRBV2,TGTGCCACTGCACAGGGTAACTATGGCTACACCTTC,CATAQGNYGYTF
TRBJ2-7,few,TRBD2,TRBV29-1,TGCAGCGTCAAAAAACCGGGGACTATCTACGAGCAGTACTTC,CSVKKPGTIYEQYF